The present T cell receptor (beta chain) was sequenced within a study of T cells of healthy individuals. TCRdb re-called the 5' RACE reads with MiXCR, one entry per CDR3 protein. The sample records about 100,000 distinct CDR3 sequences, under 20% being singletons. CDR3 length: 14 amino acids. The germline V gene encodes CDR1 SGHRS and CDR2 YFSETQ. Trimming stripped 4 bases from V and 8 bases from J, with 13 bases between. The rearrangement joins TRBV5-1 to TRBJ1-6; weak D call: TRBD1 (6 bases). This TCR was sampled from a human donor in good health. The CDR3 region has the DNA TGCGCCAGCAGCGCGGGGACAAGCTATTCACCCCTCCACTTT. As protein: CASSAGTSYSPLHF.